The 27 T cell receptor beta chains given below trace back to one sample, sequenced in a study of blood T cell repertoires in COVID-19. Sequencing used immunoSEQ multiplex PCR; TCRdb keeps in-frame clones, though not all of them. The table has approximately 200,000 clones, about 82% seen once. Sequenced material: peripheral blood. The receptors were sampled from a woman aged 25 to 39 with acute or convalescent COVID-19.

The V and J genes are TRBV7-8 and TRBJ2-2; 12 bases agree with TRBD2. The V gene end was trimmed by 2 bases and the J gene end by 4 bases; junction bases not matched to a gene: 5. The CDR3 covers 17 residues. Germline V lookup: CDR1 SGHVS, CDR2 FQNEAQ. CDR3 DNA sequence: TGTGCCAGCAGCTTAACTAGCGGGAGGCTCCTCACCGGGGAGCTGTTTTTT. Translation: CASSLTSGRLLTGELFF.

This chain uses TRBV6-5 with TRBJ2-2; D unresolved. V was cut by 4 bases and J by 3 bases, with 6 bases left in between. CDR3 length: 13 amino acids. Germline V lookup: CDR1 MNHEY, CDR2 SVGAGI. Here the CDR3 reads CASSWAYTGELFF. The CDR3 region has the DNA TGTGCCAGCAGTTGGGCTTACACCGGGGAGCTGTTTTTT.

This clone was observed at least ten times. V gene TRBV5-1 combines with J gene TRBJ1-1; 7 bases line up with TRBD1. From germline, CDR1 is SGHRS and CDR2 YFSETQ. The length of the CDR3 is 14 residues. Trimming took 2 bases from V and 1 from J; bases not matched to a gene: 2. CDR3 nucleotide sequence: TGCGCCAGCAGCTTAGGGGGCTCGAACACTGAAGCTTTCTTT. Translated, it gives CASSLGGSNTEAFF.

This rearrangement joins TRBV28 to TRBJ1-6; D remains ambiguous. V was shortened by 1 base and J by 8 bases, with 9 bases between the two germline ends. Germline values: CDR1 MDHEN, CDR2 SYDVKM. The CDR3 is 14 amino acids. The CDR3 loop is CASSLSASDSPLHF. In DNA, the CDR3 is TGTGCCAGCAGTTTATCAGCGTCGGATTCACCCCTCCACTTT. Looking up the rest from reference TRBV28 and TRBJ1-6 gives the full variable domain: DVKVTQSSRYLVKRTGEKVFLECVQDMDHENMFWYRQDPGLGLRLIYFSYDVKMKEKGDIPEGYSVSREKKERFSLILESASTNQTSMYLCASSLSASDSPLHFGNGTRLTVT.

The gene calls are TRBV5-6 and TRBJ2-7, with 10 bases identical to TRBD2. V trimming: 6 bases; J trimming: 2 bases; junction bases outside the gene matches: 5. The CDR3 has 14 amino acids. Germline V gene lookup returns CDR1 SGHDT and CDR2 YYEEEE. The DNA for the CDR3 is TGTGCCAGCACCCTAGGACTAGCGGCCTACGAGCAGTACTTC. Translated: CASTLGLAAYEQYF. Supplemented by reference TRBV5-6 and TRBJ2-7, the full variable domain reads DAGVTQSPTHLIKTRGQQVTLRCSPKSGHDTVSWYQQALGQGPQFIFQYYEEEERQRGNFPDRFSGHQFPNYSSELNVNALLLGDSALYLCASTLGLAAYEQYFGPGTRLTVT.

The chain joins TRBV27 to TRBJ2-1; 13 positions match TRBD2. Trimming at V came to 4 bases and at J to 6 bases, leaving 12 bases not matched to a gene. Germline V gene data show CDR1 as MNHEY and CDR2 as SMNVEV (reference sequence). The CDR3 contains 18 residues. The CDR3 DNA reads as TGTGCCAGCAGTTCAAGACTAGCGGGAGGTCTTAGGAGCAATGAGCAGTTCTTC. Protein: CASSSRLAGGLRSNEQFF.

This chain uses TRBV10-1 with TRBJ2-5; D perhaps matches TRBD1 (6 bases). The CDR3 runs to 12 residues. In germline, CDR1 is WNHNN, CDR2 SYGVQD (reference sequence). V was trimmed by 8 bases and J by 7 bases, leaving 14 bases between them. The CDR3 bases are TGCGCCAGCGGACAGTCCATTGGGACCCAGTACTTC. Translating gives CASGQSIGTQYF.

This clone has only a few counts. This chain uses TRBV27 with TRBJ1-4, with D possibly TRBD1 on 5 matching bases. Germline V CDR1 and CDR2: MNHEY, SMNVEV (reference sequence). The germline V and J ends were trimmed by 6 bases and 6 bases, with 11 bases remaining between them. The CDR3 runs to 13 residues. The CDR3 here is CASRNAGYEKLFF. The CDR3 nucleotides read TGTGCCAGCAGAAATGCAGGGTATGAAAAACTGTTTTTT.

This clone came up a few times. V and J are TRBV3-1 (or the pseudogene TRBV3-2) and TRBJ2-7; TRBD1 aligns across 9 bases. The trim removed 2 bases at V and 3 bases at J, leaving 5 bases unmatched. The germline CDR1 and CDR2 sequences are LGHDT and YNNKEL (reference sequence). CDR3 length equals 15 residues. The CDR3 sequence: CASSQRGQGGYEQYF. The CDR3 DNA follows: TGTGCCAGCAGCCAAAGGGGACAGGGTGGCTACGAGCAGTACTTC.

This chain uses TRBV27 with TRBJ2-5; 8 bases fit TRBD1. Per the germline V gene, CDR1 is MNHEY and CDR2 is SMNVEV (reference sequence). With V trimmed by 2 bases and J by 1 base, 12 bases remained unmatched. This CDR3 region has 18 residues. The CDR3 loop reads CASSLKGPQGAIQETQYF. As DNA, the CDR3 is TGTGCCAGCAGTTTAAAGGGACCCCAGGGGGCGATCCAAGAGACCCAGTACTTC.

The V gene is TRBV7-3, the J gene TRBJ2-7; TRBD1 agrees at 7 bases. The J segment lost 3 bases and the V segment lost 2 bases, leaving 1 base of the junction unmatched. CDR1 SGHTA and CDR2 FQGTGA come from the germline V gene. This CDR3 is 13 amino acids long. CDR3 sequence reads: CASSLQGDYEQYF. CDR3 nucleotide sequence: TGTGCCAGCAGCTTACAGGGGGACTACGAGCAGTACTTC.

The V and J genes are TRBV5-4 and TRBJ2-5; TRBD1 agrees at 8 bases. The CDR3 length is 14 residues. V dropped 0 bases and J dropped 5; count of bases not matched to a gene: 3. Germline CDR1 is SGHNT and CDR2 is YYREEE (reference sequence). The CDR3 region is CASSLADRVETQYF. CDR3 sequence (DNA): TGTGCCAGCAGCTTGGCGGACAGGGTGGAGACCCAGTACTTC.

The rearrangement joins TRBV7-8 to TRBJ2-1; D not certain. This CDR3 comprises 17 residues. The germline CDR1 and CDR2 sequences are SGHVS and FQNEAQ. V gave up 1 base and J gave up 0 bases, with 13 bases separating them. CDR3 amino acids: CASSLVFGGSSYNEQFF. The DNA for the CDR3 is TGTGCCAGCAGCTTAGTGTTCGGCGGAAGCTCCTACAATGAGCAGTTCTTC.

The chain is built from TRBV6-1 and TRBJ2-7, with a weak D call TRBD1 (6 bases). V lost 2 bases to trimming and J lost 6 bases, with 14 bases between them. The CDR3 has 14 amino acids. From germline, CDR1 is MNHNS and CDR2 SASEGT. The CDR3, as DNA: TGTGCCAGCAGTGAACGGGCAGGGGTGGGCGAGCAGTACTTC. This gives the protein CASSERAGVGEQYF.

The chain joins TRBV7-6 to TRBJ2-3, with 12 nucleotides matching TRBD1. The CDR3 loop spans 17 amino acids. The V gene's germline CDR1 is SGHVS and CDR2 FNYEAQ. Losses at the gene ends were 2 bases for V and 7 bases for J; bases not matched to a gene: 10. This CDR3 is CASSLRPGQGALNTQYF. The CDR3 coding sequence is TGTGCCAGCAGCTTACGTCCGGGACAGGGGGCGTTAAATACGCAGTATTTT.

The chain carries TRBV9 and TRBJ2-7; the D gene is possibly TRBD2 (6 bases). With 4 bases removed from V and 3 bases from J, the gap between germline ends came to 20 bases. Germline values: CDR1 SGDLS, CDR2 YYNGEE. The CDR3 has 16 amino acids. The CDR3 protein is CASSPVVGGSGYEQYF. CDR3 in DNA: TGTGCCAGCAGCCCAGTGGTTGGGGGTAGCGGCTACGAGCAGTACTTC.

This clone has a count of ten or more. The J gene is TRBJ1-2, the V gene TRBV24-1, with D maybe TRBD1 (5 bases). The CDR3 runs 16 residues. Germline CDR1 and CDR2: KGHDR and SFDVKD. Trimming pared 0 bases from V and 7 bases from J, leaving 17 bases between. The CDR3 reads CATSDLDGYRGGGYTF. The CDR3 region has the DNA TGTGCCACCAGTGATTTGGATGGGTATAGGGGCGGTGGCTACACCTTC.

The genes are TRBV28 and TRBJ2-7; tentative D call: TRBD1 (6 bases). Germline assignment: CDR1 MDHEN and CDR2 SYDVKM. The CDR3 has 15 residues. V was clipped by 5 bases and J by 6 bases, with 20 bases between them. The CDR3 is CASSPGAVGALEQYF. CDR3 nucleotide sequence: TGTGCCAGCAGTCCTGGGGCCGTGGGGGCCCTCGAGCAGTACTTC.

This clone was seen a single time. This chain links TRBV13 with TRBJ2-1; D remains ambiguous. This CDR3 spans 14 amino acids. Trimming stripped 3 bases from V and 4 bases from J, with 10 bases between. Germline CDR1 is PRHDT and CDR2 is FYEKMQ (reference sequence). The CDR3 DNA sequence: TGTGCCAGCAGCTTCCAAAACAAATACAATGAGCAGTTCTTC. Protein: CASSFQNKYNEQFF. Together with reference TRBV13 and TRBJ2-1, the CDR3 gives the full variable domain: AAGVIQSPRHLIKEKRETATLKCYPIPRHDTVYWYQQGPGQDPQFLISFYEKMQSDKGSIPDRFSAQQFSDYHSELNMSSLELGDSALYFCASSFQNKYNEQFFGPGTRLTVL.

The rearrangement uses TRBV7-9 and TRBJ2-7; TRBD2 agrees at 11 bases. From germline, CDR1 is SEHNR and CDR2 FQNEAQ (reference sequence). With V trimmed by 4 bases and J by 6 bases, 8 bases remained unmatched. The CDR3 length is 15 residues. This CDR3 reads CASSSLTSGNAEQYF. The DNA for the CDR3 is TGTGCCAGCAGCTCACTGACTAGCGGGAACGCCGAGCAGTACTTC.

The chain recombines TRBV6-2 or TRBV6-3 with TRBJ2-1; possibly TRBD2 for D (7 bases). There are 16 residues in the CDR3. The germline CDR1 and CDR2 sequences are MNHEY and SVGEGT. The V end lost 2 bases, the J end lost 0 bases, and 11 bases lay between the germline ends. CDR3 DNA sequence: TGTGCCAGCAGTTACCGCGGGGGCCTCTCCTACAATGAGCAGTTCTTC. It yields the protein CASSYRGGLSYNEQFF.

This clone was picked up many times. The J gene is TRBJ2-2, the V gene TRBV19; TRBD1 matches 10 bases. After removal of 5 bases from V and 9 bases from J, the junction contained 9 bases not matched to a gene. Germline values: CDR1 LNHDA, CDR2 SQIVND (reference sequence). The length of the CDR3 is 15 residues. The CDR3 loop is CASSAPGQGTRELFF. The CDR3 nucleotides are TGTGCCAGTAGTGCGCCGGGACAGGGGACCCGGGAGCTGTTTTTT.

The chain links TRBV10-3 to TRBJ2-5, with 10 bases matching TRBD1. Germline loops: CDR1 ENHRY, CDR2 SYGVKD. The V gene end was trimmed by 6 bases and the J gene end by 4 bases; junction bases not matched to a gene: 11. The CDR3 contains 16 residues. The DNA of the CDR3 is TGTGCCATCAGGAGAACCACCGGGACAGGGGTAGAGACCCAGTACTTC. It translates to CAIRRTTGTGVETQYF.

The chain combines TRBV29-1 with TRBJ1-4, with 7 nucleotides matching TRBD1. This CDR3 contains 13 residues. Germline CDR1 is SQVTM and CDR2 is ANQGSEA. J gave up 6 bases and V 6 bases, and 7 bases lay outside the gene matches. DNA of the CDR3: TGCAGCGTGGGGACAGCCCCCGATGAAAAACTGTTTTTT. It is translated as CSVGTAPDEKLFF.

As DNA, the CDR3 is TGTGCCAGCAGTTTCGGGAGTGAGCAGTTCTTC. Translating gives CASSFGSEQFF. The chain carries TRBV28 and TRBJ2-1, with D tentatively TRBD2 (6 bases). Looked up from germline, CDR1 is MDHEN and CDR2 is SYDVKM. The CDR3 sequence is 11 residues long. Between the trimmed V and J ends, which lost 3 bases and 9 bases, there was a span of 6 bases.

The chain is built from TRBV28 and TRBJ2-1; maybe TRBD2 (5 bases). Germline assignment: CDR1 MDHEN and CDR2 SYDVKM. The CDR3 totals 11 residues. Trimming left V 10 bases short and J 8 bases short, with 12 bases between. CDR3 DNA sequence: TGTGCCACCCATCGGGATGATGAGCAGTTCTTC. Its translation is CATHRDDEQFF.

This sequence joins TRBV6-5 and TRBJ1-1; weak D call: TRBD1 (5 bases). The CDR3 loop spans 14 amino acids. Germline CDR1 MNHEY, CDR2 SVGAGI. Trimming took 0 bases from V and 12 from J, leaving 17 bases between them. The CDR3 loop reads CASSYSTVGAETFF. The CDR3 nucleotides read TGTGCCAGCAGTTACTCTACGGTAGGGGCGGAGACTTTCTTT.